Below, 30 T cell receptor beta chains from the same sample are listed, as sequenced in a study of T cell responses to AZD1222 COVID-19 vaccine (dated by TCRdb to the early 2020s). Libraries were constructed by the immunoSEQ multiplex PCR assay. In its TCRdb copy, this immuneACCESS table keeps in-frame sequences only and misses some clones. Where compared with another copy, unresolved V genes explain less than half of these, and the others have no known cause. The sample contains about 90,000 clones, roughly 90% of them found a single time. More than 5% of the sample rests with the top ten. Per the publication, the time point label means: about 28 days (+/-7) after the second vaccine dose. Here the sequenced sample was peripheral blood, taken 28 days after the second AZD1222 dose. The receptors were gathered from an adult who received the AZD1222 COVID-19 vaccine.

V gene TRBV10-3 combines with J gene TRBJ2-2; no clear D. The V and J ends lost 0 bases and 0 bases respectively, with 8 bases between them. The CDR3 has 16 amino acids. The germline gives CDR1 ENHRY, CDR2 SYGVKD. CDR3 amino acids: CAISESSATNTGELFF. The CDR3 DNA sequence: TGTGCCATCAGTGAGTCGTCAGCTACGAACACCGGGGAGCTGTTTTTT.

The chain combines TRBV19 with TRBJ1-6; tentatively, D is TRBD1 (6 bases). The germline gives CDR1 LNHDA, CDR2 SQIVND (reference sequence). The CDR3 contains 15 residues. The V end was cut by 5 bases, the J end by 1 base, with 9 bases between. The chain's CDR3 is CASSLQGSYNSPLHF. CDR3 in DNA: TGTGCCAGTAGTTTACAGGGTTCCTATAATTCACCCCTCCACTTT.

The chain uses TRBV10-3 and TRBJ2-5; 7 bases align to TRBD2. This CDR3 contains 14 residues. Germline assignment: CDR1 ENHRY and CDR2 SYGVKD. Unmatched junction bases numbered 5, after V lost 6 bases and J lost 1 base. The CDR3 region is CAIRGSGAQETQYF. In DNA, the CDR3 is TGTGCCATCAGGGGGAGCGGGGCCCAAGAGACCCAGTACTTC.

V and J are TRBV29-1 and TRBJ1-2; D is uncertain. V was clipped by 0 bases and J by 8 bases, with 16 bases between them. The CDR3 is 14 amino acids. CDR1 SQVTM and CDR2 ANQGSEA come from the germline V gene. The CDR3 nucleotides are TGCAGCGTTGAAGATCTCGGCCCTTCGGTAGGCTACACCTTC. Protein product: CSVEDLGPSVGYTF. Filled out from reference TRBV29-1 and TRBJ1-2, the complete variable domain reads SAVISQKPSRDICQRGTSLTIQCQVDSQVTMMFWYRQQPGQSLTLIATANQGSEATYESGFVIDKFPISRPNLTFSTLTVSNMSPEDSSIYLCSVEDLGPSVGYTFGSGTRLTVV.

This chain links TRBV11-3 with TRBJ2-2; TRBD1 matches 10 bases. The V gene end was trimmed by 5 bases and the J gene end by 6 bases; junction bases not matched to a gene: 6. This CDR3 is 15 amino acids long. Germline V gives CDR1 SGHNT, CDR2 YENEEA. CDR3 DNA sequence: TGTGCCAGCAGCGGGCGGGACAGGGGCTCCGGGGAGCTGTTTTTT. This codes for CASSGRDRGSGELFF.

The chain is built from TRBV11-2 and TRBJ1-1; 10 positions match TRBD1. The CDR3 has 14 residues. Germline CDR1 reads SGHAT; CDR2 reads FQNNGV. V lost 6 bases to trimming and J lost 6 bases; unmatched junction nucleotides: 7. CDR3 nucleotide sequence: TGTGCCAGCAGTATAGACAGGGGGCAAGCTGAAGCTTTCTTT. Protein product: CASSIDRGQAEAFF.

The chain joins TRBV9 to TRBJ1-1, with D possibly TRBD1 on 6 matching bases. Trimming took 0 bases from V and 7 from J, leaving 13 bases between them. The CDR3 contains 14 residues. Per germline, CDR1 SGDLS and CDR2 YYNGEE. The CDR3 spells CASSVGGAGIEAFF. The CDR3 coding sequence is TGTGCCAGCAGCGTAGGGGGGGCGGGGATTGAAGCTTTCTTT.

This chain uses TRBV29-1 with TRBJ2-1, with D perhaps TRBD2 (8 bases). Trimming stripped 7 bases from V and 3 bases from J, with 19 bases between. The CDR3 extends over 15 amino acids. Looked up from germline, CDR1 is SQVTM and CDR2 is ANQGSEA. CDR3 nucleotide sequence: TGCAGCGCAACCGGGGGGGGACAGAGCTACAATGAGCAGTTCTTC. It is translated as CSATGGGQSYNEQFF.

The V call is TRBV19, the J call TRBJ1-2; D gene uncertain. Germline CDR1 reads LNHDA; CDR2 reads SQIVND (reference sequence). Trimming left V 3 bases short and J 4 bases short, with 15 bases between. CDR3 size: 15 residues. The DNA for the CDR3 is TGTGCCAGTAGTATCGGCGTGGGAGGAGGCTATGGCTACACCTTC. Its protein is CASSIGVGGGYGYTF. The whole variable domain, filled in from reference TRBV19 and TRBJ1-2, reads DGGITQSPKYLFRKEGQNVTLSCEQNLNHDAMYWYRQDPGQGLRLIYYSQIVNDFQKGDIAEGYSVSREKKESFPLTVTSAQKNPTAFYLCASSIGVGGGYGYTFGSGTRLTVV.

This clone has just a few counts. The J gene is TRBJ2-1, the V gene TRBV27, with D unclear. The CDR3 consists of 17 residues. Trimming pared 6 bases from V and 5 bases from J, leaving 23 bases between. Looked up from germline, CDR1 is MNHEY and CDR2 is SMNVEV (reference sequence). The DNA for the CDR3 is TGTGCCAGCAGCCTCCCCAATCCTCAACGGATCCACAATGAGCAGTTCTTC. It specifies CASSLPNPQRIHNEQFF.

The gene calls are TRBV27 and TRBJ1-2; tentative D call: TRBD1 (5 bases). Looked up from germline, CDR1 is MNHEY and CDR2 is SMNVEV (reference sequence). Trimming shortened V by 9 bases and J by 4 bases, and 21 bases separated the two germline ends. The CDR3 is 15 residues long. In nucleotides, the CDR3 is TGTGCCAGTTCCTTAGCCGGGACGGACTTCTATGGCTACACCTTC. Encoded protein: CASSLAGTDFYGYTF.

The CDR3 DNA reads as TGTGCCAGCAGTTACTCCATCCGGAACTATGGCTACACCTTC. Translation gives CASSYSIRNYGYTF. The V call is TRBV6-2 or TRBV6-3, the J call TRBJ1-2; no firm D call. Germline V CDR1 and CDR2: MNHEY, SVGEGT. V was cut by 0 bases and J by 2 bases, with 7 bases left in between. The CDR3 loop spans 14 amino acids.

The J gene is TRBJ1-1, the V gene TRBV5-6; TRBD1 matches at 7 bases. Trimming at V came to 3 bases and at J to 12 bases, leaving 8 bases not matched to a gene. The germline gives CDR1 SGHDT, CDR2 YYEEEE. This CDR3 comprises 12 residues. Here the CDR3 reads CASSYQQGMTFF. CDR3 sequence (DNA): TGTGCCAGCAGCTATCAACAGGGGATGACTTTCTTT. The entire variable domain, with the rest obtained from reference TRBV5-6 and TRBJ1-1, is as follows: DAGVTQSPTHLIKTRGQQVTLRCSPKSGHDTVSWYQQALGQGPQFIFQYYEEEERQRGNFPDRFSGHQFPNYSSELNVNALLLGDSALYLCASSYQQGMTFFGQGTRLTVV.

This clone was seen a single time. The chain employs TRBV2 and TRBJ2-5; tentative D call: TRBD1 (5 bases). The CDR3 runs 12 residues. Germline V gives CDR1 SNHLY, CDR2 FYNNEI. V was clipped by 7 bases and J by 4 bases, with 10 bases between them. The CDR3 bases are TGTGCCAGCAAAGGGGAAGGAGAGACCCAGTACTTC. Its translation is CASKGEGETQYF.

CDR3 in amino acids: CATRGAENTEAFF. DNA for the CDR3: TGTGCCACCAGAGGAGCAGAGAACACTGAAGCTTTCTTT. The chain joins TRBV24-1 to TRBJ1-1, with D unclear. Trimming pared 7 bases from V and 1 base from J, leaving 9 bases between. This CDR3 has 13 residues. CDR1 is KGHDR, CDR2 SFDVKD, per germline.

This rearrangement joins TRBV7-3 to TRBJ2-1, with 8 bases fitting TRBD2. CDR3 length: 15 amino acids. Germline assignment: CDR1 SGHTA and CDR2 FQGTGA. Trimming cost V 5 bases and J 6 bases; bases outside gene matches: 9. The CDR3 bases are TGTGCCAGCAGCCCAAATAGCGGGGTGGGCAATGAGCAGTTCTTC. Encoded protein: CASSPNSGVGNEQFF.

V usage is TRBV6-2 or TRBV6-3 and J usage is TRBJ2-3, with D possibly TRBD2 on 6 matching bases. This CDR3 has 15 amino acids. In germline, CDR1 is MNHEY, CDR2 SVGEGT. V was shortened by 6 bases and J by 4 bases, with 17 bases between the two germline ends. The DNA for the CDR3 is TGTGCCAGCAGACCTCGGGGGAGCCTCCCAGATACGCAGTATTTT. Protein product: CASRPRGSLPDTQYF.

This clone occurred once. The rearrangement uses TRBV5-4 and TRBJ1-1; the D gene is possibly TRBD1 (5 bases). Germline V lookup: CDR1 SGHNT, CDR2 YYREEE (reference sequence). The CDR3 spans 13 residues. Trimming took off 4 bases at V and 8 bases at J, with 15 bases between the two ends. CDR3 sequence reads: CASSPGPPEEAFF. The DNA for the CDR3 is TGTGCCAGCAGCCCGGGACCCCCCGAGGAAGCTTTCTTT.

The J gene is TRBJ1-6, the V gene TRBV30, with D possibly matching TRBD1 (5 bases). Per the germline V gene, CDR1 is GTSNPN and CDR2 is SVGIG (reference sequence). The V end lost 4 bases, the J end lost 8 bases, and 9 bases lay between the germline ends. The CDR3 has 12 residues. The CDR3 nucleotides read TGTGCCTGGAATGGAGGGGATTCACCCCTCCACTTT. Translating gives CAWNGGDSPLHF.

The rearrangement links TRBV27 to TRBJ1-5; possible D gene TRBD1, 6 bases. The V end was cut by 5 bases, the J end by 3 bases, with 11 bases between. The CDR3 sequence is 14 residues long. Germline CDR1 and CDR2: MNHEY and SMNVEV (reference sequence). The CDR3 bases are TGTGCCAGCAGTATTTACAGGGACAATCAGCCCCAGCATTTT. Its translation is CASSIYRDNQPQHF.

The gene calls are TRBV7-9 and TRBJ1-1; unclear D gene. With 6 bases removed from V and 3 bases from J, the gap between germline ends came to 11 bases. Germline CDR1 is SEHNR and CDR2 is FQNEAQ (reference sequence). The CDR3 consists of 13 residues. The CDR3 loop reads CASRVGSDTEAFF. CDR3 coding DNA: TGTGCCAGCAGGGTTGGAAGCGACACTGAAGCTTTCTTT.

The chain has TRBV30 and TRBJ2-1, with D unresolved. The V gene lost 2 bases and the J gene lost 8 bases, with 10 bases spanning the gap. CDR3 size: 12 residues. Germline CDR1 is GTSNPN and CDR2 is SVGIG (reference sequence). DNA of the CDR3: TGTGCCTGGAGTTTTTATGCGGATGAGCAGTTCTTC. It encodes CAWSFYADEQFF.

The chain links TRBV5-5 to TRBJ2-1, with unresolved D. The CDR3 sequence is 15 residues long. CDR1 and CDR2 (germline): SGHKS, YYEKEE (reference sequence). Trimming took 2 bases from V and 1 from J, leaving 10 bases between them. CDR3 sequence (DNA): TGTGCCAGCAGCTTCGTTTTTAGTTCCTACAATGAGCAGTTCTTC. It yields the protein CASSFVFSSYNEQFF.

The rearrangement joins TRBV30 to TRBJ2-7, with D perhaps given as TRBD1 or TRBD2 (5 bases each). CDR1 and CDR2 from the germline V gene are GTSNPN and SVGIG (reference sequence). V was trimmed by 2 bases and J by 4 bases, leaving 27 bases between them. The CDR3 has 18 residues. CDR3 sequence (DNA): TGTGCCTGGAGTTTCCGGAGTACGAGGGACCGGAGACAATACGAGCAGTACTTC. Its protein product is CAWSFRSTRDRRQYEQYF. The whole variable domain, filled in from reference TRBV30 and TRBJ2-7, reads SQTIHQWPATLVQPVGSPLSLECTVEGTSNPNLYWYRQAAGRGLQLLFYSVGIGQISSEVPQNLSASRPQDRQFILSSKKLLLSDSGFYLCAWSFRSTRDRRQYEQYFGPGTRLTVT.

The V call is TRBV28, the J call TRBJ2-2; D is tentatively TRBD1 or TRBD2 (5 bases each). This CDR3 spans 15 amino acids. Trimming removed 5 bases from V and 2 bases from J, with 12 bases in between. The germline CDR1 and CDR2 sequences are MDHEN and SYDVKM. CDR3: CASSPGTLNTGELFF. The CDR3 coding sequence is TGTGCCAGCAGTCCCGGGACCTTAAACACCGGGGAGCTGTTTTTT.

This chain uses TRBV6-5 with TRBJ2-7; TRBD1 agrees at 7 bases. This CDR3 is built from 13 residues. Per germline, CDR1 MNHEY and CDR2 SVGAGI. V shed 5 bases, J shed 5 bases, and the junction held 6 bases outside the gene matches. The CDR3 loop is CASSQGVRNEQYF. The CDR3 nucleotides read TGTGCCAGCAGTCAGGGGGTTCGAAACGAGCAGTACTTC.

The V call is TRBV7-2, the J call TRBJ1-6; D remains unclear. The CDR3 spans 13 residues. Trimming left V 1 base short and J 10 bases short, with 8 bases between. Germline V gives CDR1 SGHTA, CDR2 FQGNSA. DNA of the CDR3: TGTGCCAGCAGCTTAGTAGTGGGCTCACCCCTCCACTTT. This sequence encodes CASSLVVGSPLHF.

The chain joins TRBV7-9 to TRBJ1-2, with D possibly matching TRBD1 (5 bases). This CDR3 is 13 amino acids long. V was cut by 6 bases and J by 1 base, with 9 bases left in between. Germline lookup yields CDR1 SEHNR and CDR2 FQNEAQ (reference sequence). CDR3 nucleotide sequence: TGTGCCAGCAGTCGACAGAGTAACTATGGCTACACCTTC. Translating gives CASSRQSNYGYTF.

This rearrangement joins TRBV2 to TRBJ2-7; D possibly corresponds to TRBD2 (6 bases). Germline V CDR1 and CDR2: SNHLY, FYNNEI. Trimming removed 4 bases at V and 5 bases at J, with 15 bases between. The CDR3 spans 14 residues. This CDR3 is CASSVGGFDDEQYF. The CDR3 DNA is TGTGCCAGCAGTGTTGGGGGGTTCGACGACGAGCAGTACTTC.

This clone has only a few counts. The gene calls are TRBV6-5 and TRBJ2-2; the D gene is possibly TRBD2 (5 bases). CDR3 length equals 14 residues. The V gene lost 6 bases and the J gene lost 4 bases, with 12 bases spanning the gap. The germline V gene has CDR1 MNHEY and CDR2 SVGAGI. The CDR3 sequence: CASSVGRPTGELFF. The CDR3 DNA is TGTGCCAGCAGCGTGGGGAGACCCACCGGGGAGCTGTTTTTT.